Below, one T cell receptor beta chain is given with its context. Its antigen is unknown. This entry is derived from a study of T cell responses to AZD1222 COVID-19 vaccine. Whole-study findings and limits: Baseline serology detected seropositivity in only a handful of AZD1222 recipients. The study sampled repertoires only after the peak T cell response.

This table comes from immunoSEQ multiplex PCR, and its TCRdb copy is limited to in-frame clones, with some not included. The sample includes 250,000 to 300,000 clones, 90% to 95% of them seen just once. The CDR3 contains 14 residues. Germline values: CDR1 MNHNY, CDR2 SVGAGI (reference sequence). V gave up 4 bases and J gave up 5 bases, with 14 bases separating them. The sequencing used peripheral blood, collected 28 days after the second AZD1222 dose. The rearrangement uses TRBV6-6 and TRBJ2-5, with a weak D call TRBD2 (6 bases). This TCR derives from an adult who received the AZD1222 COVID-19 vaccine. The CDR3: CASSSRTKGETQYF. CDR3 nucleotides: TGTGCCAGCAGTTCCAGGACTAAAGGCGAGACCCAGTACTTC.